These 29 T cell receptor beta chains originate from one sample sequenced in a study of regulatory T cells in long-lasting Graves disease. To make TCR beta libraries, researchers used iRepertoire HTBI primers and Arm-PCR of CDR3 regions. MiXCR was run by TCRdb on the multiplex PCR reads, yielding one entry per CDR3 protein. The profile shows about 540,000 distinct CDR3 sequences, 13% of them singletons. The time point: newly diagnosed GD, antithyroid drugs for less than 3 months. PBMCs provided the RNA from which the TCR library was made. This sample also belongs to another study, concerning T cells in Graves' hyperthyroidism and ophthalmopathy.

Specimen: peripheral blood mononuclear cells (PBMCs), collected at new diagnosis, from a patient treated with antithyroid drugs. The source is a man aged 30 to 45 with Graves disease.

This clonotype was detected ten times or more. The chain carries TRBV20-1 and TRBJ1-5, with D perhaps TRBD1 (5 bases). The CDR3 is made up of 15 amino acids. In germline, CDR1 is DFQATT, CDR2 SNEGSKA (reference sequence). V dropped 3 bases and J dropped 5 bases, with 17 bases sitting between them. This CDR3 reads CSASRFWGGDQPQHF. The DNA for the CDR3 is TGCAGTGCTAGTAGGTTCTGGGGGGGTGATCAGCCCCAGCATTTT.

This clonotype was recorded at least ten times. The J gene is TRBJ2-1, the V gene TRBV27, with D possibly TRBD1 on 6 matching bases. In germline, CDR1 is MNHEY, CDR2 SMNVEV (reference sequence). V lost 2 bases, J lost 5 bases, and 13 bases lay in between. This CDR3 has 15 amino acids. CDR3 in DNA: TGTGCCAGCAGTTTAAGGTGGTCAGGGGACAATGAGCAGTTCTTC. It encodes CASSLRWSGDNEQFF.

This clonotype showed up many times. The chain is built from TRBV3-1 and TRBJ2-1, with TRBD2 as a possible D gene (6 bases). Germline values: CDR1 LGHDT, CDR2 YNNKEL (reference sequence). The ends were cut back, 10 bases at V and 8 bases at J, with 21 bases in the middle. The CDR3 contains 14 residues. CDR3: CATGRDSGMDEQFF. Written as DNA, the CDR3 is TGTGCCACCGGCCGGGACTCCGGGATGGATGAGCAGTTCTTC.

This clonotype has ten or more counts. The rearrangement links TRBV5-6 to TRBJ2-5, with 9 bases that match TRBD1. CDR3 length: 15 residues. Germline V CDR1 and CDR2: SGHDT, YYEEEE. The junction had 7 bases not matched to a gene; V was cut back by 3 bases and J by 4 bases. In DNA form, the CDR3 reads TGTGCCAGCAGCTGGACAGGGGAGGCCGCAGAGACCCAGTACTTC. It specifies CASSWTGEAAETQYF.

This chain joins TRBV4-1 and TRBJ2-7; 9 bases align to TRBD2. CDR1 is MGHRA and CDR2 is YSYEKL in the germline V gene. V dropped 3 bases and J dropped 7; count of bases not matched to a gene: 10. The CDR3 is 15 amino acids. The CDR3 reads CASSQAGLASNEQYF. CDR3 bases: TGCGCCAGCAGCCAGGCGGGACTAGCTTCGAATGAGCAGTACTTC.

This clonotype was observed a few times. This chain uses TRBV20-1 with TRBJ1-5, with a possible D match to TRBD1 (5 bases). The V gene's germline CDR1 is DFQATT and CDR2 SNEGSKA (reference sequence). The CDR3 runs 17 residues. V shed 0 bases and J shed 6 bases, with 21 bases lying between them. Here the CDR3 DNA reads TGCAGTGCTAGAGATTCATCACCCGGGGGATTGGGTCAGCCCCAGCATTTT. This sequence encodes CSARDSSPGGLGQPQHF.

The chain links TRBV27 to TRBJ1-5; 10 bases match TRBD1. With V trimmed by 0 bases and J by 0 bases, 2 bases remained unmatched. Germline values: CDR1 MNHEY, CDR2 SMNVEV (reference sequence). The CDR3 has 17 amino acids. This CDR3 reads CASSLSRDRGSNQPQHF. CDR3 DNA sequence: TGTGCCAGCAGTTTATCTCGGGACAGGGGTAGCAATCAGCCCCAGCATTTT.

This clonotype was found a few times. V gene TRBV6-2 or TRBV6-3 combines with J gene TRBJ1-3, with TRBD1 identical over 7 bases. Per the germline V gene, CDR1 is MNHEY and CDR2 is SVGEGT. This CDR3 region has 16 residues. V lost 5 bases and J lost 1; bases outside the gene matches: 8. CDR3 sequence (DNA): TGTGCCAGCAGTGAAGGACAGGTCGATTCTGGAAACACCATATATTTT. Its protein is CASSEGQVDSGNTIYF.

This clonotype has at least ten counts. The rearrangement links TRBV20-1 to TRBJ1-1; a weak D match, TRBD1 (5 bases). Trimming stripped 8 bases from V and 4 bases from J, with 20 bases between. This CDR3 comprises 14 residues. CDR1 is DFQATT and CDR2 is SNEGSKA in the germline V gene (reference sequence). This CDR3 is CSPRDAGRTTEAFF. In DNA, the CDR3 is TGCAGTCCCAGGGACGCAGGGAGAACCACTGAAGCTTTCTTT.

The sample holds many counts of this clonotype. The rearrangement links TRBV28 to TRBJ1-2; 8 bases map to TRBD1. J was trimmed by 1 base and V by 6 bases; bases with no gene match: 7. Germline V gene lookup returns CDR1 MDHEN and CDR2 SYDVKM. The CDR3 covers 15 residues. CDR3 amino acids: CASSTPTGVNYGYTF. The CDR3 DNA follows: TGTGCCAGCAGCACCCCGACAGGGGTTAACTATGGCTACACCTTC.

In its sample, this clonotype was seen a few times. The chain couples TRBV6-2 or TRBV6-3 to TRBJ2-1; no reliable D call. The germline V gene encodes CDR1 MNHEY and CDR2 SVGEGT. The CDR3 loop spans 12 amino acids. Trimming left V 0 bases short and J 14 bases short, with 11 bases between. The CDR3 nucleotides are TGTGCCAGCAGTTACTCGGACCTAGGAGAGTTCTTC. Its protein is CASSYSDLGEFF.

This clonotype has a count of ten or more. This chain joins TRBV7-8 and TRBJ2-1; weak D call: TRBD2 (7 bases). Germline values: CDR1 SGHVS, CDR2 FQNEAQ. The CDR3 contains 15 residues. The germline V and J ends were trimmed by 5 bases and 6 bases, with 17 bases remaining between them. CDR3 residues: CASSPGGGSINEQFF. CDR3 DNA: TGTGCCAGCAGCCCGGGGGGCGGGAGTATCAATGAGCAGTTCTTC.

The chain couples TRBV6-1 to TRBJ2-7; 10 bases are shared with TRBD2. This CDR3 has 15 amino acids. Trimming removed 4 bases from V and 6 bases from J; junction bases left unmatched: 9. Germline CDR1 reads MNHNS; CDR2 reads SASEGT. This CDR3 is CASSVLAGVSREQYF. For the CDR3, the DNA is TGTGCCAGCAGTGTGCTAGCGGGAGTTAGTCGCGAGCAGTACTTC.

The chain recombines TRBV5-6 with TRBJ1-4, with a tentative D call TRBD1 (6 bases). Germline CDR1 and CDR2: SGHDT and YYEEEE. V dropped 1 base and J dropped 8 bases, with 18 bases sitting between them. This CDR3 is built from 16 residues. The CDR3 here is CASSLLYGGRQEKLFF. CDR3 nucleotide sequence: TGTGCCAGCAGCTTGCTGTACGGGGGCAGGCAGGAAAAACTGTTTTTT.

J is TRBJ2-3 and V is TRBV6-1; 10 bases are shared with TRBD2. V dropped 7 bases and J dropped 2; count of bases not matched to a gene: 6. The CDR3 sequence is 15 residues long. The germline V gene encodes CDR1 MNHNS and CDR2 SASEGT. The DNA for the CDR3 is TGTGCCAGCATTCTGACTAGCGGGTACACAGATACGCAGTATTTT. Translating gives CASILTSGYTDTQYF.

This clonotype was counted ten times or more. This chain joins TRBV10-3 and TRBJ1-1; D gene uncertain. The germline V gene has CDR1 ENHRY and CDR2 SYGVKD. The ends were cut back, 1 base at V and 1 base at J, with 13 bases in the middle. This CDR3 contains 16 residues. The CDR3 sequence is CAISEFKGVRNTEAFF. The CDR3 DNA reads as TGTGCCATCAGTGAGTTCAAGGGAGTTAGGAACACTGAAGCTTTCTTT.

The chain is built from TRBV5-6 and TRBJ2-3, with 11 bases matching TRBD2. From germline, CDR1 is SGHDT and CDR2 YYEEEE. The CDR3 consists of 14 residues. J lost 6 bases, V lost 4 bases, and 4 bases had no gene match. Here the CDR3 reads CASSRLAGSDTQYF. The CDR3 coding sequence is TGTGCCAGCAGCCGACTAGCGGGAAGTGATACGCAGTATTTT.

This chain links TRBV5-1 with TRBJ1-1; no definite D call. V dropped 4 bases and J dropped 1 base, with 11 bases sitting between them. The CDR3 consists of 14 residues. CDR1 and CDR2 from the germline V gene are SGHRS and YFSETQ. The CDR3 loop is CASSTLPPNTEAFF. CDR3 nucleotides: TGCGCCAGCAGCACCCTACCGCCGAACACTGAAGCTTTCTTT.

This clonotype was seen ten or more times. V is TRBV12-3 or TRBV12-4 and J is TRBJ1-4; D ambiguous. Trimming cost V 6 bases and J 16 bases, with 18 bases left between them. The CDR3 totals 12 residues. The CDR3 DNA follows: TGTGCCAGCAGCCCCGACCGGGAAAGGTGGTTTTTT. It is translated as CASSPDRERWFF.

This chain connects TRBV7-9 to TRBJ2-1; no clear D gene. The CDR3 runs to 14 residues. Trimming took 7 bases from V and 6 from J, leaving 16 bases between them. CDR1 is SEHNR and CDR2 is FQNEAQ in the germline V gene (reference sequence). The CDR3 reads CASNSEADFNEQFF. CDR3 sequence (DNA): TGTGCCAGCAACTCCGAAGCAGATTTCAATGAGCAGTTCTTC.

A few counts support this clonotype. The chain uses TRBV6-9 and TRBJ2-1; D is unresolved. Looked up from germline, CDR1 is MNHGY and CDR2 is SVAAGI. The CDR3 loop spans 14 amino acids. V was clipped by 4 bases and J by 5 bases, with 12 bases between them. The DNA of the CDR3 is TGTGCCAGCAGTTGGGCAGAACTCCACAATGAGCAGTTCTTC. Protein product: CASSWAELHNEQFF.

This clonotype was found a few times. The chain employs TRBV27 and TRBJ2-3; D is ambiguous. The CDR3 contains 16 residues. Germline assignment: CDR1 MNHEY and CDR2 SMNVEV (reference sequence). V was trimmed by 2 bases and J by 5 bases, leaving 17 bases between them. In DNA form, the CDR3 reads TGTGCCAGCAGTTTAGCCCTCCCCGGCCAGCAAGATACGCAGTATTTT. It encodes CASSLALPGQQDTQYF.

This clonotype was seen at least ten times. The gene calls are TRBV2 and TRBJ1-1; D remains unclear. Germline lookup yields CDR1 SNHLY and CDR2 FYNNEI. Trimming pared 1 base from V and 3 bases from J, leaving 15 bases between. The CDR3 runs 16 residues. This CDR3 is CASSEVGRAPDTEAFF. CDR3 nucleotide sequence: TGTGCCAGCAGTGAAGTAGGGCGGGCGCCGGACACTGAAGCTTTCTTT.

Many counts were recorded for this clonotype. The chain uses TRBV2 and TRBJ2-5; 8 bases line up with TRBD1. V shed 4 bases, J shed 2 bases, and the junction held 0 bases outside the gene matches. The CDR3 loop spans 13 amino acids. Germline lookup yields CDR1 SNHLY and CDR2 FYNNEI. CDR3 residues: CASSGQGQETQYF. The CDR3 DNA follows: TGTGCCAGCAGTGGACAGGGGCAAGAGACCCAGTACTTC.

This clonotype has ten or more counts. This rearrangement joins TRBV12-3 or TRBV12-4 to TRBJ2-5; 10 bases are a match to TRBD2. V trimming: 5 bases; J trimming: 4 bases; junction bases outside the gene matches: 10. The CDR3 totals 16 residues. For the CDR3, the DNA is TGTGCCAGCAGTCCCTCATCTAGCGGGAGTGGAGAGACCCAGTACTTC. Translating gives CASSPSSSGSGETQYF.

This clonotype was counted ten times or more. J is TRBJ2-7 and V is TRBV20-1; perhaps TRBD2 as D (7 bases). CDR1 and CDR2 (germline): DFQATT, SNEGSKA (reference sequence). This CDR3 has 14 amino acids. The CDR3 region has the DNA TGCAGCTCCCGGGGGGCTAGTAGAATCTACGAGCAGTACTTC. Amino acid sequence: CSSRGASRIYEQYF.

In this sample, this clonotype turned up many times. This chain uses TRBV6-1 with TRBJ2-7; 7 bases line up with TRBD2. The CDR3 totals 14 residues. The germline CDR1 and CDR2 sequences are MNHNS and SASEGT. V gave up 8 bases and J gave up 3 bases; unmatched junction bases: 10. The CDR3 spells CASLRGRDFYEQYF. As DNA, the CDR3 is TGTGCCAGCCTAAGAGGGAGGGACTTCTACGAGCAGTACTTC.

This clonotype was seen repeatedly, ten times or more. The chain carries TRBV5-1 and TRBJ2-1; no reliable D call. Trimming left V 4 bases short and J 0 bases short, with 11 bases between. The length of the CDR3 is 15 residues. In germline, CDR1 is SGHRS, CDR2 YFSETQ. The CDR3 DNA reads TGCGCCAGCAGCCAAGCGAAAAGCTCCTACAATGAGCAGTTCTTC. Translated, it gives CASSQAKSSYNEQFF.

This clonotype was detected many times. V gene TRBV29-1 combines with J gene TRBJ2-6; D assignment may be TRBD1 or TRBD2 (5 bases each). The germline V gene encodes CDR1 SQVTM and CDR2 ANQGSEA. Trimming took 4 bases from V and 3 from J, leaving 10 bases between them. The CDR3 extends over 14 amino acids. The CDR3 nucleotides read TGCAGCGTTGCGGGGCCTGATGGGGCCAACGTCCTGACTTTC. Amino acid sequence: CSVAGPDGANVLTF. The full variable domain, completed using reference TRBV29-1 and TRBJ2-6, is SAVISQKPSRDICQRGTSLTIQCQVDSQVTMMFWYRQQPGQSLTLIATANQGSEATYESGFVIDKFPISRPNLTFSTLTVSNMSPEDSSIYLCSVAGPDGANVLTFGAGSRLTVL.